This TCR beta chain was sequenced during a study of T cell repertoires in aging, cancer and after chemotherapy (dated by TCRdb to the late 2010s). Turning to the overall study: Donors spanned six age groups from 30 or younger to 70 or older, with at least three individuals per group. Alongside approximately 95 healthy donors serving as a reference group, the cohort included 200 to 250 cancer patients, of whom some 90 had hematological cancers and 124 had solid cancers. Peripheral blood TCR beta repertoires from healthy donors and cancer patients were profiled to examine immunoaging and T cell reconstitution after chemotherapy. Control TCR repertoires from healthy donors were recorded over several months to years, and clear clonal overlap was observed across re-sampling. The complete dataset included some 10 million TCR reads.

Rearranged TRB sequences spanning V, D and J segments were amplified in a multiplex touch-down PCR with a mixed TRB-A/B primer pool. Illumina adapters and sample indices were attached to the amplicons in two consecutive PCR reactions using Phusion HS II polymerase. Amplicons were gel-purified with the NucleoSpin Gel and PCR Clean-up kit, then checked with Qubit and an Agilent 2100 Bioanalyzer. Sequencing of libraries was carried out on an Illumina MiSeq in 600-cycle, single-indexed, paired-end runs. The paper's data handling went like this. MiXCR versions 2.12 and 3.0.5 were used to process the TRB sequences. A clone was defined as each unique CDR3 nucleotide sequence, and only productive sequences supported by at least two reads were kept. The repertoire metrics were Shannon diversity, evenness, clonality (defined as one minus evenness), and alpha-parameterized diversity profiles covering alpha 0 to 5. Generation probabilities of clones in paired pre- and post-chemotherapy samples were computed with the IGoR algorithm. TCRdb reprocessing: public reads trimmed at Q25 with fastp, clones called with MiXCR, in-frame beta chains kept. Entries are consolidated by CDR3 protein sequence, retaining the most common genes and DNA. These V and J calls rely on TCRdb rather than the paper's analysis. A total of over 8,500 distinct CDR3 sequences appear in this sample, roughly 25% of them only once. Of the sample, 2% to 3% is held by the ten largest clones.

TCR beta rearrangements were amplified from genomic DNA extracted from peripheral blood rather than from sorted cells or RNA. The study at large found these results: The authors noted that the repertoire data do not allow conclusions about immunological memory after chemotherapy. In healthy donors, the decline in TCR diversity with age was mainly due to loss of richness, whereas in cancer patients loss of evenness also played a role. An increase in median generation probability over the chemotherapy interval was observed in both cancer cohorts, suggesting that the repertoire was reconstituted through rebound thymic output. Untreated patients with hematological or solid cancers showed significantly lower blood TCR diversity and higher clonality than age-matched healthy donors.

This clonotype was observed a handful of times. Its antigen is not yet known. No much larger clone is present one base from it, and per-base qualities are unavailable. The source is a human donor in good health. The sequencing input was blood.

The DNA is as follows: TGTGCCAGCAGCTTGGGGAAGAACTACGAGCAGTACTTC. The resulting protein is CASSLGKNYEQYF. The chain uses TRBV7-9 and TRBJ2-7; there is no confident call for the D gene. Reading from cysteine to phenylalanine, the CDR3 counts 13 amino acids. Solely the CDR3 DNA is kept, with 39 bases framed from the first base. The trim is 3 bases for V and 3 bases for J, with a gap of 9 bases between the germline ends. The germline V gene (reference sequence) specifies SEHNR as CDR1 and FQNEAQ as CDR2.